This T cell receptor (beta chain) was retrieved from a study of T cell responses to AZD1222 COVID-19 vaccine. Study information: Analysis merged second doses at about 4 or about 12 weeks. Findings and limits, study-wide: The donor cohort was predominantly white British with a female majority, and clonal diversity may have been underestimated. Dominant CD4 TCR responses targeted spike regions 160-218 and 743-854. Epitopes outside B.1.351 and B.1.1.7 mutated regions reportedly drew nearly half of spike TCRs.

As for this clone: The target antigen is unknown.

Profiled with immunoSEQ multiplex PCR; TCRdb holds only in-frame clones, not every one. The sample carries about 94,000 clones, 70% to 90% recorded once. The clonotype was recovered from an adult in good health. The sequenced sample was peripheral blood, obtained on day 0 of AZD1222 vaccination.

CDR3 sequence reads: CASSIRSNEQFF. As DNA, the CDR3 is TGTGCCAGTAGTATACGCTCAAATGAGCAGTTCTTC. V and J are TRBV19 and TRBJ2-1, with D unresolved. CDR3 size: 12 residues. The V and J ends lost 2 bases and 7 bases respectively, with 6 bases between them. Per the germline V gene, CDR1 is LNHDA and CDR2 is SQIVND (reference sequence).